Each of the 9 T cell receptor beta chains below was sequenced from the same sample in a study of cytomegalovirus exposure and HLA in healthy donors. The PCR made use of 60 Vbeta and 13 Jbeta primers. The protocol was immunoSEQ multiplex PCR, while the TCRdb copy is restricted to in-frame clones and leaves out a portion. The sample has 150,000 to 200,000 clones; roughly three quarters are singletons. What was sequenced was PBMCs. The receptors here all came from a male donor in good health and CMV-seropositive.

J is TRBJ2-5 and V is TRBV6-6; D call uncertain. The better agreement between TRBJ2-7 and the DNA end casts doubt on the J call. The CDR3 runs 14 residues. Germline CDR1 reads MNHNY; CDR2 reads SVGAGI (reference sequence). CDR3 amino acids: CASSYEGGSYEQYF. CDR3 DNA: TGTGCCAGCAGTTACGAAGGCGGTTCCTACGAGCAGTACTTC.

The chain is built from TRBV4-3 and TRBJ2-3, with 7 bases lining up with TRBD2. This CDR3 contains 16 residues. Germline CDR1 is LGHNA and CDR2 is YSLEER. V was pared by 1 base and J by 3 bases, with 7 bases of the junction left unmatched. The DNA of the CDR3 is TGCGCCAGCAGCCAAGCCCCGCGGGGGACGACAGATACGCAGTATTTT. It yields the protein CASSQAPRGTTDTQYF.

The V and J genes are TRBV18 and TRBJ1-2, with D tentatively TRBD1 (5 bases). CDR3 length equals 15 residues. Germline V gene data show CDR1 as KGHSH and CDR2 as LQKENI. V lost 3 bases to trimming and J lost 4 bases, with 15 bases between them. CDR3 loop: CASSPPGGVGYGYTF. CDR3 sequence (DNA): TGTGCCAGCTCACCCCCCGGGGGTGTGGGCTATGGCTACACCTTC.

The rearrangement links TRBV7-6 to TRBJ2-5; 11 bases align to TRBD1. CDR1 and CDR2 (germline): SGHVS, FNYEAQ. The CDR3 has 16 amino acids. Trimming cost V 6 bases and J 4 bases; bases outside gene matches: 10. CDR3: CASRQTRDRGGETQYF. The CDR3 coding sequence is TGTGCCAGCAGACAGACGAGGGACAGGGGGGGAGAGACCCAGTACTTC.

V and J are TRBV7-9 and TRBJ2-1; 9 bases match TRBD2. CDR3 length: 14 amino acids. After removal of 5 bases from V and 1 base from J, the junction contained 0 bases not matched to a gene. The V gene's germline CDR1 is SEHNR and CDR2 FQNEAQ (reference sequence). The CDR3 DNA sequence: TGTGCCAGCAGCACTAGCGGGTCCTACAATGAGCAGTTCTTC. This sequence encodes CASSTSGSYNEQFF. The variable domain in full, with the rest retrieved from reference TRBV7-9 and TRBJ2-1, is DTGVSQNPRHKITKRGQNVTFRCDPISEHNRLYWYRQTLGQGPEFLTYFQNEAQLEKSRLLSDRFSAERPKGSFSTLEIQRTEQGDSAMYLCASSTSGSYNEQFFGPGTRLTVL.

The gene calls are TRBV27 and TRBJ2-7; no definite D call. Germline V gives CDR1 MNHEY, CDR2 SMNVEV (reference sequence). This CDR3 region has 13 residues. With 1 base removed from V and 5 bases from J, the gap between germline ends came to 9 bases. The CDR3 spells CASSLFERDEQYF. CDR3 bases: TGTGCCAGCAGTTTATTCGAACGGGACGAGCAGTACTTC.

The chain combines TRBV29-1 with TRBJ2-2; 9 bases agree with TRBD2. The V gene's germline CDR1 is SQVTM and CDR2 ANQGSEA. V was clipped by 2 bases and J by 0 bases; unmatched bases: 4. This CDR3 is built from 16 residues. The CDR3 here is CSVELPSGTNTGELFF. The CDR3 nucleotides read TGCAGCGTTGAACTCCCTAGCGGGACGAACACCGGGGAGCTGTTTTTT.

This rearrangement joins TRBV7-2 to TRBJ2-1, with TRBD1 matching over 10 bases. J lost 9 bases, V lost 5 bases, and 7 bases had no gene match. CDR3 length: 14 amino acids. CDR1 SGHTA and CDR2 FQGNSA come from the germline V gene. This chain's CDR3 is CASSTDRGYPEQFF. The DNA for the CDR3 is TGTGCCAGCAGCACGGACAGGGGGTATCCTGAGCAGTTCTTC.

The V gene is TRBV4-1, the J gene TRBJ2-5, with D possibly being TRBD1 (6 bases). Germline V gene lookup returns CDR1 MGHRA and CDR2 YSYEKL. Trimming cost V 3 bases and J 5 bases, with 10 bases left between them. The CDR3 has 13 residues. In DNA, the CDR3 is TGCGCCAGCAGCCAGCAGGGGTTGGAGACCCAGTACTTC. Translation gives CASSQQGLETQYF.